This TCR beta chain was retrieved from a study of T cells expressing NK-cell markers. Background on the study: Sorted CD3+CD56+NKG2C+, CD3+CD56+NKG2C- and CD3+CD56-NKG2C+ T cells provided the TCR beta repertoires.

The V gene's germline CDR1 is LNHNV and CDR2 YYDKDF (reference sequence). This CDR3 region has 16 residues. TCRdb derives one entry per CDR3 protein from the 5' RACE reads, leaving out DNA. Its table records hundreds of thousands of distinct CDR3 sequences. Comment on this clonotype: Antigen: not known.

Points from the study as a whole: CD8+ T cells in over 5 donors included dominant NKG2C+ clonotypes at 1.0-7.0%. The study did not resolve the HCMV specificity of expanded NKG2C+ T cell clones. One observes that, in a handful of donors, these clonotypes were also the leading ones within the CD3+CD56-NKG2C+ fraction.

The source is a man aged 18 to 69 in good health. V gene TRBV15 combines with J gene TRBJ1-6. Sequencing was done on a sample of blood T cells: a sorted CD56 or NKG2C T cell subset, CD4+ or CD8+ T cells, or bulk PBMC T cells (not recorded which). The chain's CDR3 is CATSRDPRQINSPLHF. Combining the CDR3 with reference TRBV15 and TRBJ1-6 gives the whole variable domain DAMVIQNPRYQVTQFGKPVTLSCSQTLNHNVMYWYQQKSSQAPKLLFHYYDKDFNNEADTPDNFQSRRPNTSFCFLDIRSPGLGDTAMYLCATSRDPRQINSPLHFGNGTRLTVT.